These 3 T cell receptor beta chains share one sample of origin, sequenced in a study of identical twins listed by TCRdb under 2016. Library method: 5' RACE. Sequenced using an Illumina HiSeq 2000. TCRdb reanalyzed the raw reads on its own, using fastp at Q25 for trimming and MiXCR for clone calling, and kept in-frame beta chains. One record per CDR3 amino acid sequence lists the most common genes and DNA. The sample profile shows about 890,000 distinct CDR3 sequences; around 12% of them were found once. Clones ranked in the top ten supply under 2% of the sample. Separately, the same data were catalogued under a study of yellow fever vaccine responses in identical twins.

The source material was PBMCs. The receptors shown here come from a woman between 18 and 30 years old in good health.

This clonotype was detected ten times or more. This chain connects TRBV7-6 to TRBJ1-1; 9 bases are shared with TRBD1. V gave up 4 bases and J gave up 7 bases; unmatched junction bases: 4. The CDR3 extends over 13 amino acids. Germline CDR1 reads SGHVS; CDR2 reads FNYEAQ. Here the CDR3 DNA reads TGTGCCAGCAGCTCGACAGGGGGAGGTGAAGCTTTCTTT. As protein: CASSSTGGGEAFF. The whole variable domain, remainder taken from reference TRBV7-6 and TRBJ1-1, is GAGVSQSPRYKVTKRGQDVALRCDPISGHVSLYWYRQALGQGPEFLTYFNYEAQQDKSGLPNDRFSAERPEGSISTLTIQRTEQRDSAMYRCASSSTGGGEAFFGQGTRLTVV.

J is TRBJ2-3 and V is TRBV19; TRBD1 matches 7 bases. V shed 6 bases and J 4 bases; nucleotides not matched to a gene: 4. The V gene's germline CDR1 is LNHDA and CDR2 SQIVND (reference sequence). This CDR3 has 13 amino acids. CDR3 coding DNA: TGTGCCAGTAGCCGGGACAGAGCAGATACGCAGTATTTT. It encodes CASSRDRADTQYF. Based on the CDR3 plus reference TRBV19 and TRBJ2-3, the full variable domain is DGGITQSPKYLFRKEGQNVTLSCEQNLNHDAMYWYRQDPGQGLRLIYYSQIVNDFQKGDIAEGYSVSREKKESFPLTVTSAQKNPTAFYLCASSRDRADTQYFGPGTRLTVL.

This clonotype has only a few counts. This chain connects TRBV27 to TRBJ2-1; D ambiguous. Trimming took 6 bases from V and 3 from J, leaving 6 bases between them. CDR1 MNHEY and CDR2 SMNVEV come from the germline V gene (reference sequence). The CDR3 is made up of 12 amino acids. CDR3 nucleotide sequence: TGTGCCAGCAGAGAACGCTACAATGAGCAGTTCTTC. Amino acids: CASRERYNEQFF.